This T cell receptor (beta chain) was sequenced in a study of cytomegalovirus exposure and HLA in healthy donors. For this clone: Antigen specificity is unknown.

Assay: immunoSEQ multiplex PCR; the TCRdb copy retains only in-frame clones and omits some. The repertoire holds 150,000 to 200,000 clones, with around nine tenths as singletons. The study, taken as a whole, reports: Generally TCR sequences proved uncommon, though certain public TCRs appeared in numerous donors. The study listed 150 to 200 cytomegalovirus-associated TCR beta chains. The tendency of first-cohort TCR clusters to co-occur in the roughly 120 validation repertoires was identified by a subsequent analysis.

The clonotype comes from a man between 18 and 35 years old in good health and CMV-seropositive. The specimen sequenced was PBMCs.

The CDR3 loop reads CSVDQGRGTEAFF. The CDR3 DNA is TGCAGCGTTGATCAGGGGCGCGGCACTGAAGCTTTCTTT. The chain couples TRBV29-1 to TRBJ1-1, with D possibly TRBD1 on 6 matching bases. The V gene lost 3 bases and the J gene lost 4 bases, with 12 bases spanning the gap. CDR3 length: 13 amino acids. Germline-derived CDR1 and CDR2 are SQVTM and ANQGSEA.